This TCR beta chain was captured by sequencing in a study of cytomegalovirus exposure and HLA in healthy donors. Study results and caveats: Some highly shared sequence variants likely arose as a pipeline artifact. It was in a later analysis that TCR association rates were seen to vary by HLA locus, highest for DRB1 and lowest for HLA-C.

The donors comprised healthy bone marrow donors. As concerns this clone: Its antigen remains unidentified.

Trimming took 2 bases from V and 0 from J; bases not matched to a gene: 2. Per germline, CDR1 LGHNA and CDR2 YNFKEQ. The CDR3 totals 16 residues. 60 Vbeta and 13 Jbeta primers were used in PCR. Data came from immunoSEQ multiplex PCR; TCRdb stores just in-frame clones and leaves some out. This repertoire shows roughly 150,000 clones, about 74% found once; its top ten account for around 3%. Sequencing used PBMCs. The sequence was obtained from a male donor in good health and CMV-seronegative. The chain recombines TRBV4-2 with TRBJ2-5; 11 bases align to TRBD2. CDR3 protein: CASSQIAGGYQETQYF. The CDR3 coding sequence is TGTGCCAGCAGCCAAATAGCGGGGGGGTACCAAGAGACCCAGTACTTC.